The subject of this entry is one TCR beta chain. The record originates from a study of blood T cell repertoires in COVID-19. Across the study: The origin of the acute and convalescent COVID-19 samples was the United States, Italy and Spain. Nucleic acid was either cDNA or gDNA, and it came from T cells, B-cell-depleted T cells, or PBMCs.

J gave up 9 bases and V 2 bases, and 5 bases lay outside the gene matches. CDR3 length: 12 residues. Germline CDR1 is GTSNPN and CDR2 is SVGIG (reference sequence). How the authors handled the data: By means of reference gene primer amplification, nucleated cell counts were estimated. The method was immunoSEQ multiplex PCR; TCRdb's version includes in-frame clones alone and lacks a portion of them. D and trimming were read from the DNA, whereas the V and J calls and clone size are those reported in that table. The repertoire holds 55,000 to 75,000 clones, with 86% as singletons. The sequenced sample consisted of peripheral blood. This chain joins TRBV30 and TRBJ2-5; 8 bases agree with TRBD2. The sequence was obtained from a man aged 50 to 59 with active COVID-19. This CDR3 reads CAWSLAGRAQYF. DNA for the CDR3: TGTGCCTGGAGTTTAGCGGGAAGGGCCCAGTACTTC. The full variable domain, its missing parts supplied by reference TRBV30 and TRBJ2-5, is SQTIHQWPATLVQPVGSPLSLECTVEGTSNPNLYWYRQAAGRGLQLLFYSVGIGQISSEVPQNLSASRPQDRQFILSSKKLLLSDSGFYLCAWSLAGRAQYFGPGTRLLVL.